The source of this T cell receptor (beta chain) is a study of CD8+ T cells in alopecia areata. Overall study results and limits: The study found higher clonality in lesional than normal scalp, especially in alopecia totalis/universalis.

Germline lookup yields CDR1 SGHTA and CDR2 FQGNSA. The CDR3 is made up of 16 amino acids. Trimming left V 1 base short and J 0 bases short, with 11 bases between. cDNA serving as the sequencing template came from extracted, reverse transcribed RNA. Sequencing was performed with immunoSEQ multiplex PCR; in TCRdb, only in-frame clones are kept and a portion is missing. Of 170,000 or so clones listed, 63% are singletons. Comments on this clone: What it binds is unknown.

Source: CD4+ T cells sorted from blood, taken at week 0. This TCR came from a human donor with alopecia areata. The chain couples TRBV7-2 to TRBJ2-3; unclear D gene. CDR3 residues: CASSLGFGRSTDTQYF. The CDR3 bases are TGTGCCAGCAGCTTAGGTTTCGGCCGCAGCACAGATACGCAGTATTTT.